The 27 T cell receptor beta chains below all came from one sample that was sequenced in a study of T-cell memory formation after mild COVID-19. From the 5' RACE reads, TCRdb called clonotypes with MiXCR, one entry per CDR3 protein. The sample yields about 33,000 distinct CDR3 sequences, roughly 21% seen once. The sample comprised PBMCs or a T cell subset sorted from them (not recorded which). The receptors come from an adult who had mild COVID-19 (a few samples of this study predate the infection). Cell type and time point are not known.

There are a few counts of this clonotype. J is TRBJ2-7 and V is TRBV6-2 or TRBV6-3, with D maybe TRBD2 (6 bases). The CDR3 is 14 amino acids. Germline V CDR1 and CDR2: MNHEY, SVGEGT. Trimming pared 6 bases from V and 3 bases from J, leaving 15 bases between. CDR3 in DNA: TGTGCCAGCAGCTATAGCGGAATGGGCTACGAGCAGTACTTC. Protein product: CASSYSGMGYEQYF.

The J gene is TRBJ2-6, the V gene TRBV12-3 or TRBV12-4; 7 bases align to TRBD1. V shed 6 bases and J 4 bases; nucleotides not matched to a gene: 12. The CDR3 is 17 amino acids. CDR3 in amino acids: CASSPGDSLYGANVLTF. The CDR3 DNA reads TGTGCCAGCAGCCCCGGGGACAGCCTCTACGGGGCCAACGTCCTGACTTTC.

This clonotype was recorded a few times. For the CDR3, the DNA is TGTGCCACCCTCCTGGGGGGGACGGACTATGGCTACACCTTC. Encoded protein: CATLLGGTDYGYTF. This sequence joins TRBV6-6 and TRBJ1-2; perhaps TRBD1 as D (5 bases). V lost 10 bases, J lost 3 bases, and 18 bases lay in between. The CDR3 covers 14 residues. Germline assignment: CDR1 MNHNY and CDR2 SVGAGI (reference sequence).

This sequence joins TRBV7-9 and TRBJ1-1, with 7 bases fitting TRBD1. V trimming: 5 bases; J trimming: 3 bases; junction bases outside the gene matches: 9. Germline assignment: CDR1 SEHNR and CDR2 FQNEAQ (reference sequence). The CDR3 length is 15 residues. This CDR3 reads CASSRHTGDDTEAFF. CDR3 coding DNA: TGTGCCAGCAGCCGGCATACAGGGGACGACACTGAAGCTTTCTTT. Based on the CDR3 plus reference TRBV7-9 and TRBJ1-1, the full variable domain is DTGVSQNPRHKITKRGQNVTFRCDPISEHNRLYWYRQTLGQGPEFLTYFQNEAQLEKSRLLSDRFSAERPKGSFSTLEIQRTEQGDSAMYLCASSRHTGDDTEAFFGQGTRLTVV.

This clonotype was observed at least ten times. This chain links TRBV6-2 or TRBV6-3 with TRBJ1-1; 9 bases are shared with TRBD1. Germline-derived CDR1 and CDR2 are MNHEY and SVGEGT. The ends lost 6 bases at V and 1 base at J; junction bases unmatched: 3. This CDR3 comprises 14 residues. The CDR3 nucleotides are TGTGCCAGCAGGACGACAGGGGGGAACACTGAAGCTTTCTTT. Protein sequence: CASRTTGGNTEAFF.

V usage is TRBV7-2 and J usage is TRBJ2-7; possible D gene TRBD2, 5 bases. Trimming removed 0 bases from V and 2 bases from J, with 8 bases in between. CDR3 size: 14 residues. Germline CDR1 is SGHTA and CDR2 is FQGNSA. CDR3 in amino acids: CASSLAGNPYEQYV. The CDR3 coding sequence is TGTGCCAGCAGCTTAGCCGGGAACCCCTACGAGCAGTACGTC.

This clonotype was detected ten times or more. V and J are TRBV9 and TRBJ2-2, with D perhaps TRBD2 (7 bases). Looked up from germline, CDR1 is SGDLS and CDR2 is YYNGEE. V lost 7 bases and J 6 bases, leaving 22 bases between the germline ends. There are 16 residues in the CDR3. CDR3 sequence reads: CASGGAGATVAGELFF. The CDR3 nucleotides are TGTGCCAGCGGAGGGGCGGGGGCCACTGTCGCCGGGGAGCTGTTTTTT.

The sample holds many counts of this clonotype. The chain couples TRBV3-1 to TRBJ1-5, with D unresolved. The germline gives CDR1 LGHDT, CDR2 YNNKEL (reference sequence). V was pared by 4 bases and J by 3 bases, with 7 bases between. The CDR3 has 13 amino acids. The CDR3 here is CASSPRYNQPQHF. For the CDR3, the DNA is TGTGCCAGCAGCCCCAGGTACAATCAGCCCCAGCATTTT.

This clonotype was observed many times. The rearrangement uses TRBV10-3 and TRBJ2-5, with D perhaps given as TRBD1 or TRBD2 (5 bases each). The V and J ends lost 6 bases and 6 bases respectively, with 20 bases between them. Germline CDR1 and CDR2: ENHRY and SYGVKD. CDR3 size: 15 residues. Here the CDR3 reads CAISSGLGDLKTQYF. Written as DNA, the CDR3 is TGTGCCATCAGCTCAGGCCTGGGGGATTTGAAGACCCAGTACTTC.

This clonotype was recorded many times. V usage is TRBV14 and J usage is TRBJ2-7; TRBD1 matches 7 bases. The CDR3 has 14 residues. Germline trimming cut 4 bases from V and 8 bases from J; bases unmatched to any gene: 11. Germline V gene data show CDR1 as SGHDN and CDR2 as FVKESK. CDR3 residues: CASSPTERTGQQYF. CDR3 in DNA: TGTGCCAGCAGCCCAACAGAAAGGACAGGCCAGCAGTACTTC.

This clonotype was counted at least ten times. The genes are TRBV7-2 and TRBJ1-6; 7 bases align to TRBD1. Trimming at V came to 8 bases and at J to 7 bases, leaving 5 bases not matched to a gene. CDR1 SGHTA and CDR2 FQGNSA come from the germline V gene. The CDR3 is made up of 13 amino acids. DNA for the CDR3: TGTGCCAGCCAAGACAGGGTGAATTCACCCCTCCACTTT. It is translated as CASQDRVNSPLHF.

This clonotype appeared many times. J is TRBJ2-7 and V is TRBV5-1; D may be TRBD1 or TRBD2 (5 bases each). Germline V lookup: CDR1 SGHRS, CDR2 YFSETQ. The CDR3 covers 15 residues. V gave up 7 bases and J gave up 3 bases, with 20 bases separating them. CDR3 nucleotide sequence: TGCGCCAGCGGCCCCGGGTACGGGGCCCTCTACGAGCAGTACTTC. As protein: CASGPGYGALYEQYF.

The CDR3 bases are TGTGCCAGCAAACCCAGGGGGTATAATGAAGCTTTCTTT. Its protein product is CASKPRGYNEAFF. The chain carries TRBV27 and TRBJ1-1, with 7 bases that match TRBD1. Losses at the gene ends were 7 bases for V and 7 bases for J; bases not matched to a gene: 9. This CDR3 contains 13 residues. Germline lookup yields CDR1 MNHEY and CDR2 SMNVEV (reference sequence).

This clonotype came up many times. V usage is TRBV24-1 and J usage is TRBJ2-7, with TRBD1 matching 9 bases. V dropped 5 bases and J dropped 3; count of bases not matched to a gene: 7. The germline V gene has CDR1 KGHDR and CDR2 SFDVKD. The CDR3 is 15 amino acids. DNA of the CDR3: TGTGCCACCAGTGGTCCGGACAGGGGACACTACGAGCAGTACTTC. Its translation is CATSGPDRGHYEQYF.

This clonotype was counted at least ten times. The chain uses TRBV5-1 and TRBJ2-3; D may be TRBD1 (6 bases). This CDR3 comprises 16 residues. Germline CDR1 SGHRS, CDR2 YFSETQ. Trimming removed 4 bases from V and 1 base from J, with 16 bases in between. The CDR3 DNA reads TGCGCCAGCAGCGCCCGAACAGGGACCGGCACAGATACGCAGTATTTT. Its translation: CASSARTGTGTDTQYF.

This clonotype was seen repeatedly, ten times or more. The chain is built from TRBV10-3 and TRBJ2-5; 7 nucleotides match TRBD1. Germline V CDR1 and CDR2: ENHRY, SYGVKD. The CDR3 covers 14 residues. The trim removed 4 bases at V and 2 bases at J, leaving 4 bases unmatched. The CDR3: CAISGGTVQETQYF. In DNA, the CDR3 is TGTGCCATCAGTGGTGGGACAGTACAAGAGACCCAGTACTTC.

The gene calls are TRBV4-1 and TRBJ1-2; D gene ambiguous. Germline V gene data show CDR1 as MGHRA and CDR2 as YSYEKL. V was cut by 4 bases and J by 3 bases, with 9 bases left in between. This CDR3 is built from 13 residues. The CDR3: CASSRTSDYGYTF. The CDR3 region has the DNA TGCGCCAGCAGCCGGACCTCGGACTATGGCTACACCTTC.

Only a few counts were recorded for this clonotype. The gene calls are TRBV2 and TRBJ2-5; a possible D gene is TRBD2 (6 bases). The CDR3 consists of 14 residues. Trimming removed 6 bases from V and 2 bases from J, with 13 bases in between. Germline lookup yields CDR1 SNHLY and CDR2 FYNNEI. The CDR3 nucleotides are TGTGCCAGCAGAGAATACCGGGGGCAAGAGACCCAGTACTTC. It translates to CASREYRGQETQYF. Together with reference TRBV2 and TRBJ2-5, the CDR3 gives the full variable domain: EPEVTQTPSHQVTQMGQEVILRCVPISNHLYFYWYRQILGQKVEFLVSFYNNEISEKSEIFDDQFSVERPDGSNFTLKIRSTKLEDSAMYFCASREYRGQETQYFGPGTRLLVL.

There are many counts of this clonotype. The chain carries TRBV4-1 and TRBJ2-3; 11 nucleotides match TRBD2. This CDR3 comprises 16 residues. Trimming at V came to 1 base and at J to 2 bases, leaving 2 bases not matched to a gene. CDR1 is MGHRA and CDR2 is YSYEKL in the germline V gene. CDR3 region: CASSQGLAGNTDTQYF. As DNA, the CDR3 is TGCGCCAGCAGCCAAGGACTAGCGGGGAACACAGATACGCAGTATTTT.

This clonotype was recorded at least ten times. The V call is TRBV27, the J call TRBJ2-5; no clear D. The CDR3 extends over 16 amino acids. Looked up from germline, CDR1 is MNHEY and CDR2 is SMNVEV (reference sequence). Trimming took off 1 base at V and 2 bases at J, with 14 bases between the two ends. The CDR3 loop is CASSLLGLGLQETQYF. CDR3 nucleotide sequence: TGTGCCAGCAGTTTATTAGGGCTCGGGTTACAAGAGACCCAGTACTTC.

This clonotype has a count of ten or more. CDR3 DNA sequence: TGTGCCAGCAGCTTAGAATCTAGCGGGGGGCGAGTTGAGCAGTTCTTC. Protein sequence: CASSLESSGGRVEQFF. V usage is TRBV7-2 and J usage is TRBJ2-1; 11 bases align to TRBD2. CDR1 is SGHTA and CDR2 is FQGNSA in the germline V gene. The CDR3 has 16 amino acids. V lost 1 base, J lost 9 bases, and 8 bases stayed unmatched.

This clonotype was seen ten or more times. The CDR3 here is CASSLDGQAFYGYTF. The CDR3 DNA sequence: TGCGCCAGCAGCCTGGACGGACAGGCCTTCTATGGCTACACCTTC. V usage is TRBV5-1 and J usage is TRBJ1-2; 7 nucleotides agree with TRBD1. This CDR3 region has 15 residues. Trimming removed 4 bases from V and 4 bases from J; junction bases left unmatched: 10. Per the germline V gene, CDR1 is SGHRS and CDR2 is YFSETQ. Using reference TRBV5-1 and TRBJ1-2 for the parts outside the CDR3, the full variable domain is KAGVTQTPRYLIKTRGQQVTLSCSPISGHRSVSWYQQTPGQGLQFLFEYFSETQRNKGNFPGRFSGRQFSNSRSEMNVSTLELGDSALYLCASSLDGQAFYGYTFGSGTRLTVV.

This clonotype has ten or more counts. The chain links TRBV6-2 or TRBV6-3 to TRBJ2-3; 7 bases align to TRBD1. V was clipped by 6 bases and J by 4 bases; unmatched bases: 13. The CDR3 runs to 16 residues. Germline loops: CDR1 MNHEY, CDR2 SVGEGT. CDR3 region: CASRNLRTGLADTQYF. Here the CDR3 DNA reads TGTGCCAGCAGGAACTTGCGGACAGGTCTCGCAGATACGCAGTATTTT.

This clonotype has at least ten counts. This chain joins TRBV7-6 and TRBJ1-5; no reliable D call. This CDR3 contains 14 residues. Trimming left V 5 bases short and J 6 bases short, with 14 bases between. Per germline, CDR1 SGHVS and CDR2 FNYEAQ. CDR3 nucleotide sequence: TGTGCCAGCAGCGCGGGCGGTCTCGGTCAGCCCCAGCATTTT. It encodes CASSAGGLGQPQHF.

Ten or more counts support this clonotype. The chain combines TRBV7-6 with TRBJ2-2; TRBD1 matches 9 bases. CDR3 length: 15 residues. With 1 base clipped from V and 6 bases from J, the junction kept 3 bases outside the gene matches. The germline V gene encodes CDR1 SGHVS and CDR2 FNYEAQ. As DNA, the CDR3 is TGTGCCAGCAGCTTAGGGACAGGGGTCGCCGGGGAGCTGTTTTTT. Translation gives CASSLGTGVAGELFF.

This clonotype was counted at least ten times. The chain carries TRBV6-5 and TRBJ2-7; TRBD2 is a possible D gene (6 bases). CDR3 length equals 15 residues. V was trimmed by 4 bases and J by 2 bases, leaving 15 bases between them. Per germline, CDR1 MNHEY and CDR2 SVGAGI. CDR3 protein: CASSSFSGPTYEQYF. CDR3 nucleotides: TGTGCCAGCAGTTCCTTTAGCGGACCGACCTACGAGCAGTACTTC.

The chain is built from TRBV7-2 and TRBJ1-5, with D maybe TRBD1 (5 bases). There are 16 residues in the CDR3. V was pared by 1 base and J by 4 bases, with 14 bases between. CDR1 and CDR2 (germline): SGHTA, FQGNSA. The CDR3 sequence: CASSLDPRDWNQPQHF. The CDR3 bases are TGTGCCAGCAGCTTAGACCCCAGGGATTGGAATCAGCCCCAGCATTTT.